The subject of this entry is one T cell receptor (beta chain). This entry comes from a study of blood T cell repertoires in COVID-19. Trimming took 4 bases from V and 4 from J; bases not matched to a gene: 5. The CDR3 covers 14 residues. Germline V gene sequence: CDR1 SGHRS, CDR2 YFSETQ. Authors' data handling: By means of reference gene primer amplification, nucleated cell counts were estimated. TCRdb keeps only in-frame clones here, not all; method: immunoSEQ multiplex PCR. V, J and clone size derive from that table, while D and trimming were established from the DNA sequence. The sample has over 200,000 clones, roughly 84% seen once.

The material sequenced was peripheral blood. This TCR was sampled from a man in his forties or fifties with acute or convalescent COVID-19. The chain joins TRBV5-1 to TRBJ1-5; 7 bases match TRBD1. CDR3 DNA: TGCGCCAGCAGCCCGGGACAGTTTAATCAGCCCCAGCATTTT. It translates to CASSPGQFNQPQHF.